A selection of T cell receptor beta chains follows, all from one sample in a study of cytomegalovirus exposure and HLA in healthy donors. Sequenced by immunoSEQ multiplex PCR; TCRdb stores in-frame clones only, minus some. The sample comprises about 230,000 clones, more than 75% of which are singletons, and 1% to 1.5% rests with the top ten. The sequencing sample was made of PBMCs. Every receptor here comes from a human donor in good health. Both conserved end residues are part of each CDR3. A D gene is named only where the DNA matches it firmly. Size values are once, few and many counts, or a class for expanded clones, and some rows have none.

len	abundance	d_gene	v_gene	j_gene	CDR3aa	CDR3nt
14	-	TRBD1	TRBV2	TRBJ2-3	CASRRDSTKDTQYF	TGTGCCAGCAGACGGGACAGTACTAAAGACACGCAGTATTTT
14	once	TRBD2	TRBV28	TRBJ2-5	CASSLAGERETRYF	TGTGCCAGCAGCTTAGCGGGAGAACGGGAGACCCGGTACTTC
15	few	TRBD2	TRBV6-1	TRBJ2-5	CASSELAGGQETQYF	TGTGCCAGCAGTGAACTAGCGGGAGGGCAAGAGACCCAGTACTTC
13	-	-	TRBV25-1	TRBJ1-1	CASTGLGAFEAFF	TGTGCCAGCACGGGCCTAGGGGCATTTGAAGCTTTCTTT
17	once	TRBD2	TRBV10-3	TRBJ2-2	CAISERTSGSRTGELFF	TGTGCCATCAGTGAGAGGACTAGCGGGAGTCGAACCGGGGAGCTGTTTTTT
15	-	-	TRBV7-9	TRBJ2-1	CASSLRERGYNEQFF	TGTGCCAGCAGCTTAAGGGAACGGGGCTACAATGAGCAGTTCTTC
15	once	TRBD1	TRBV5-6	TRBJ2-5	CASSFIDRVQETQYF	TGTGCCAGCAGCTTTATCGACAGGGTCCAAGAGACCCAGTACTTC
15	-	TRBD2	TRBV7-2	TRBJ2-1	CASSSAGGRVDEQFF	TGTGCCAGCAGCTCCGCTGGCGGGAGGGTAGATGAGCAGTTCTTC
17	-	TRBD2	TRBV11-2	TRBJ2-7	CASSPKGLAGKGYEQYF	TGTGCCAGCAGCCCAAAAGGACTAGCGGGGAAGGGTTACGAGCAGTACTTC
15	-	TRBD2	TRBV29-1	TRBJ2-5	CSVDAASGREETQYF	TGCAGCGTTGACGCGGCTAGCGGGAGGGAAGAGACCCAGTACTTC
14	once	-	TRBV21-1	TRBJ1-1	CASSKMARNTEAFF	TGTGCCAGCAGCAAAATGGCACGGAACACTGAAGCTTTCTTT
12	-	-	TRBV7-9	TRBJ1-1	CASSPDRAEAFF	TGTGCCAGCAGCCCAGACAGAGCTGAAGCTTTCTTT
16	-	TRBD2	TRBV6-1	TRBJ2-2	CASSEGLAGIAGELFF	TGTGCCAGCAGTGAAGGGCTAGCGGGAATCGCCGGGGAGCTGTTTTTT
14	-	-	TRBV28	TRBJ1-2	CASSLRGPNYGYTF	TGTGCCAGCAGTTTAAGGGGTCCTAACTATGGCTACACCTTC
15	once	TRBD2	TRBV27	TRBJ2-7	CASSYGTSGTYEQYF	TGTGCCAGCAGTTATGGGACTAGCGGCACCTACGAGCAGTACTTC
14	-	-	TRBV28	TRBJ1-2	CASSSPGYSNGYTF	TGTGCCAGCAGTTCACCAGGGTATTCCAATGGCTACACCTTC
14	-	TRBD1	TRBV5-4	TRBJ1-2	CATLNRGENYGYTF	TGTGCCACTCTCAACAGGGGGGAAAACTATGGCTACACCTTC
15	few	TRBD2	TRBV15	TRBJ2-1	CATSSGTSGNNEQFF	TGTGCCACCAGCAGTGGGACTAGCGGTAACAATGAGCAGTTCTTC
16	few	-	TRBV21-1	TRBJ1-4	CASSGVGGSTNEKLFF	TGTGCCAGCAGCGGAGTCGGAGGTTCAACTAATGAAAAACTGTTTTTT
14	-	TRBD1	TRBV4-1	TRBJ2-7	CASSAGQGAYEQYF	TGCGCCAGCAGCGCGGGACAGGGGGCATACGAGCAGTACTTC
15	-	TRBD1	TRBV7-2	TRBJ2-3	CASSLMGQGPDTQYF	TGTGCCAGCAGCTTAATGGGACAGGGTCCAGATACGCAGTATTTT
19	-	-	TRBV6-1	TRBJ2-7	CASSESLGRTQPLTYEQYF	TGTGCCAGCAGTGAAAGTTTGGGCCGGACACAGCCCCTAACCTACGAGCAGTACTTC
15	-	TRBD1	TRBV7-3	TRBJ2-6	CASSITGGGANVLTF	TGTGCCAGCAGCATCACAGGGGGCGGGGCCAACGTCCTGACTTTC
16	once	TRBD1	TRBV6-5	TRBJ2-7	CASSYADRGSPYEQYF	TGTGCCAGCAGTTACGCCGACAGGGGAAGCCCCTACGAGCAGTACTTC
11	-	-	TRBV14	TRBJ2-5	CASSQAETQYF	TGTGCCAGCAGCCAGGCAGAGACCCAGTACTTC
16	-	-	TRBV18	TRBJ2-7	CASSPTGTHSSYEQYF	TGTGCCAGCTCACCCACCGGGACACACAGCTCCTACGAGCAGTACTTC
15	-	-	TRBV2	TRBJ1-5	CASRDGLAGNQPQHF	TGTGCCAGCAGAGACGGATTAGCTGGCAATCAGCCCCAGCATTTT
11	-	-	TRBV29-1	TRBJ1-2	CSVGARGGYTF	TGCAGCGTTGGGGCTAGGGGAGGCTACACCTTC
17	-	TRBD2	TRBV6-4	TRBJ2-2	CASSDLIAGGNTGELFF	TGTGCCAGCAGTGACCTTATAGCGGGAGGGAACACCGGGGAGCTGTTTTTT
15	-	TRBD2	TRBV4-2	TRBJ2-7	CASSQQDRDYSEQYF	TGTGCCAGCAGCCAACAGGACCGGGACTACTCGGAGCAGTACTTC
16	-	TRBD2	TRBV11-3	TRBJ2-5	CASSSGLAGVQETQYF	TGTGCCAGCAGCTCAGGACTAGCGGGAGTCCAAGAGACCCAGTACTTC
14	once	TRBD2	TRBV30	TRBJ2-7	CAWSLSSGTYEQYF	TGTGCCTGGAGTCTCTCTAGCGGCACCTACGAGCAGTACTTC
13	many	TRBD1	TRBV11-1	TRBJ2-7	CASSATGAHEQYF	TGTGCCAGCAGCGCGACAGGGGCCCACGAGCAGTACTTC
15	-	TRBD2	TRBV10-2	TRBJ2-5	CASSLPSGRRVTQYF	TGCGCCAGCAGTCTGCCTAGCGGGAGGAGAGTGACCCAGTACTTC
17	-	TRBD2	TRBV27	TRBJ2-3	CASSYPGLAGGGDTQYF	TGTGCCAGCAGTTATCCGGGACTAGCGGGAGGTGGAGATACGCAGTATTTT
15	-	TRBD1	TRBV27	TRBJ2-7	CASSYGTGGSYEQYF	TGTGCCAGCAGCTACGGGACAGGGGGCTCCTACGAGCAGTACTTC
16	-	TRBD2	TRBV29-1	TRBJ2-2	CSVVGLAGMNTGELFF	TGCAGCGTTGTAGGACTAGCGGGTATGAACACCGGGGAGCTGTTTTTT
12	few	-	TRBV29-1	TRBJ2-1	CSVAGVNNEQFF	TGCAGCGTTGCGGGTGTGAACAATGAGCAGTTCTTC
15	-	TRBD1	TRBV18	TRBJ2-3	CASSPPTGGSDTQYF	TGTGCCAGCTCACCACCGACAGGGGGGTCAGATACGCAGTATTTT
14	few	-	TRBV4-1	TRBJ2-3	CASSQGTSTDTQYF	TGCGCCAGCAGCCAGGGGACTAGCACAGATACGCAGTATTTT
14	-	TRBD1	TRBV5-1	TRBJ2-3	CASNSGTGGDTQYF	TGCGCCAGCAACTCCGGGACAGGGGGAGATACGCAGTATTTT
13	-	TRBD2	TRBV12-5	TRBJ2-7	CASGSLAGVVQYF	TGTGCTAGTGGTTCGCTAGCGGGAGTAGTGCAGTACTTC